Presented here are 27 T cell receptor beta chains from one specimen sequenced in a study of blood T cell repertoires in COVID-19. The data were produced by immunoSEQ multiplex PCR, yet TCRdb's version contains in-frame clones alone and is incomplete. The repertoire has under 300,000 clones, more than 75% of them found once; the top ten carry around an eighth. The sample taken for sequencing was peripheral blood. These receptors were obtained from a man at least 80 years old with acute or convalescent COVID-19.

The rearrangement uses TRBV15 and TRBJ1-4; perhaps TRBD1 as D (6 bases). In germline, CDR1 is LNHNV, CDR2 YYDKDF (reference sequence). V lost 5 bases to trimming and J lost 7 bases, with 17 bases between them. This CDR3 is built from 15 residues. CDR3 DNA sequence: TGTGCCACCAGCCTCGTCGGGGGGCCTAGTGAAAAACTGTTTTTT. Translation gives CATSLVGGPSEKLFF.

V is TRBV11-3 and J is TRBJ2-1, with D possibly TRBD1 on 6 matching bases. Germline V lookup: CDR1 SGHNT, CDR2 YENEEA. Between the trimmed V and J ends, which lost 4 bases and 4 bases, there was a span of 14 bases. The CDR3 length is 15 residues. For the CDR3, the DNA is TGTGCCAGCAGCTCCGGCAGGGGCGAATACAATGAGCAGTTCTTC. Its translation is CASSSGRGEYNEQFF.

Of note for this clone: A read error may account for a junction end that differs from germline. The chain employs TRBV18 and TRBJ1-5, with TRBD1 as a possible D gene (5 bases). CDR1 is KGHSH, CDR2 LQKENI, per germline. This CDR3 is built from 13 residues. The CDR3: CASHQGGGQSQHF. CDR3 nucleotide sequence: TGTGCCAGCCACCAGGGAGGCGGTCAGTCCCAGCATTTT.

The V call is TRBV4-1, the J call TRBJ1-4; 7 bases align to TRBD1. From germline, CDR1 is MGHRA and CDR2 YSYEKL. This CDR3 has 15 residues. Trimming at V came to 7 bases and at J to 2 bases, leaving 7 bases not matched to a gene. The DNA of the CDR3 is TGCGCCAGCACCCCAGGGGGGTCTACTAATGAAAAACTGTTTTTT. Translating gives CASTPGGSTNEKLFF.

The genes are TRBV24-1 and TRBJ2-7; D gene unclear. This CDR3 comprises 12 residues. Germline lookup yields CDR1 KGHDR and CDR2 SFDVKD. The V end lost 4 bases, the J end lost 4 bases, and 7 bases lay between the germline ends. As DNA, the CDR3 is TGTGCCACCAGTGACGCCCGGTACGAGCAGTACTTC. This codes for CATSDARYEQYF.

The CDR3 DNA reads TGTGCCAGCAGTTTAGCGGAGAATCAGCCCCAGCATTTT. Protein sequence: CASSLAENQPQHF. The gene calls are TRBV27 and TRBJ1-5; D gene unclear. The CDR3 length is 13 residues. Germline V gene data show CDR1 as MNHEY and CDR2 as SMNVEV (reference sequence). Trimming pared 2 bases from V and 4 bases from J, leaving 6 bases between.

This CDR3 reads CASSLDTTNTGELFF. As DNA, the CDR3 is TGTGCCAGCTCACTGGACACGACGAACACCGGGGAGCTGTTTTTT. J is TRBJ2-2 and V is TRBV18; maybe TRBD1 (5 bases). Trimming shortened V by 4 bases and J by 0 bases, and 9 bases separated the two germline ends. The CDR3 consists of 15 residues. Germline values: CDR1 KGHSH, CDR2 LQKENI.

The chain employs TRBV6-5 and TRBJ1-2; possibly TRBD1 for D (5 bases). V dropped 6 bases and J dropped 9 bases, with 17 bases sitting between them. The length of the CDR3 is 13 residues. Germline CDR1 is MNHEY and CDR2 is SVGAGI. The CDR3 region is CASSARRDSRYTF. The CDR3 DNA reads as TGTGCCAGCAGCGCAAGACGGGACTCCCGCTACACCTTC.

This clone was observed a handful of times. This chain links TRBV5-1 with TRBJ1-1; unclear D gene. Per the germline V gene, CDR1 is SGHRS and CDR2 is YFSETQ. Trimming removed 0 bases at V and 1 base at J, with 10 bases between. The CDR3 runs 15 residues. CDR3: CASSLGNTANTEAFF. The CDR3 DNA reads as TGCGCCAGCAGCTTGGGAAATACAGCGAACACTGAAGCTTTCTTT.

V is TRBV28 and J is TRBJ1-2, with D possibly being TRBD1 (5 bases). The length of the CDR3 is 13 residues. The V end lost 7 bases, the J end lost 5 bases, and 14 bases lay between the germline ends. Germline values: CDR1 MDHEN, CDR2 SYDVKM. The CDR3 DNA is TGTGCCAGCACAACAGGTATAGAGTATGGCTACACCTTC. This gives the protein CASTTGIEYGYTF.

CDR3: CASRIVGGGYTF. CDR3 DNA: TGTGCCAGCCGCATCGTAGGCGGTGGCTACACCTTC. This chain uses TRBV6-5 with TRBJ1-2; no clear D. Trimming took 8 bases from V and 7 from J, leaving 14 bases between them. The CDR3 covers 12 residues. The germline CDR1 and CDR2 sequences are MNHEY and SVGAGI.

J is TRBJ1-1 and V is TRBV28; TRBD1 agrees at 11 bases. V dropped 1 base and J dropped 6; count of bases not matched to a gene: 4. Germline assignment: CDR1 MDHEN and CDR2 SYDVKM. The CDR3 spans 15 residues. CDR3 nucleotide sequence: TGTGCCAGCAGTTTATCCGGACAGGGGGCCCCTGAAGCTTTCTTT. Its translation: CASSLSGQGAPEAFF.

The chain employs TRBV14 and TRBJ2-4; possibly TRBD2 for D (5 bases). V lost 1 base and J lost 9, with 13 bases in between. The germline V gene encodes CDR1 SGHDN and CDR2 FVKESK. CDR3 length equals 14 residues. As DNA, the CDR3 is TGTGCCAGCAGCCAAGTTGGCGGAGGAGGCATTCAGTACTTC. Encoded protein: CASSQVGGGGIQYF.

CDR3 sequence: CASSQLAGTGGGGTEAFF. In DNA, the CDR3 is TGTGCCAGCAGCCAACTAGCGGGGACAGGGGGCGGTGGCACTGAAGCTTTCTTT. This chain connects TRBV3-1 (or the pseudogene TRBV3-2) to TRBJ1-1, with 12 nucleotides matching TRBD1. CDR1 LGHDT and CDR2 YNNKEL come from the germline V gene (reference sequence). The CDR3 covers 18 residues. The ends lost 2 bases at V and 4 bases at J; junction bases unmatched: 11.

V is TRBV10-3 and J is TRBJ1-1; maybe TRBD1 (5 bases). CDR3 length equals 18 residues. V lost 6 bases and J lost 4, with 27 bases in between. Per germline, CDR1 ENHRY and CDR2 SYGVKD. CDR3 in DNA: TGTGCCATCAGCGACCGAGTGGGGGGAGTAGGCCGAGCCACTGAAGCTTTCTTT. It translates to CAISDRVGGVGRATEAFF.

The chain couples TRBV9 to TRBJ2-2; tentative D call: TRBD1 (6 bases). The CDR3 is 16 residues long. Germline CDR1 reads SGDLS; CDR2 reads YYNGEE. V shed 3 bases and J shed 4 bases, with 16 bases lying between them. The CDR3 sequence: CASSAPTGSSTGELFF. DNA for the CDR3: TGTGCCAGCAGCGCCCCAACAGGGAGTTCCACCGGGGAGCTGTTTTTT.

The V and J genes are TRBV11-2 and TRBJ2-5; tentative D call: TRBD2 (6 bases). Germline CDR1 SGHAT, CDR2 FQNNGV. Trimming removed 5 bases from V and 4 bases from J, with 11 bases in between. The CDR3 sequence is 13 residues long. This chain's CDR3 is CASSPGTLETQYF. DNA of the CDR3: TGTGCCAGCAGCCCTGGGACTTTAGAGACCCAGTACTTC.

This sequence joins TRBV25-1 and TRBJ1-5, with D perhaps TRBD1 (6 bases). CDR1 is MGHDK, CDR2 SYGVNS, per germline. CDR3 length: 13 amino acids. Trimming removed 5 bases from V and 7 bases from J, with 12 bases in between. The DNA of the CDR3 is TGTGCCAGCAGTCCACAGGGATCCCAGCCCCAGCATTTT. Residues: CASSPQGSQPQHF.

CDR3 sequence reads: CASSASTPGLVPGELFF. The CDR3, as DNA: TGTGCCAGCAGTGCGAGTACTCCGGGACTAGTCCCCGGGGAGCTGTTTTTT. The chain employs TRBV6-1 and TRBJ2-2; 8 bases line up with TRBD2. V lost 4 bases, J lost 6 bases, and 13 bases stayed unmatched. Per the germline V gene, CDR1 is MNHNS and CDR2 is SASEGT. This CDR3 region has 17 residues.

The chain couples TRBV5-4 to TRBJ1-2; D uncertain. The CDR3 length is 15 residues. Trimming pared 3 bases from V and 6 bases from J, leaving 18 bases between. The germline V gene encodes CDR1 SGHNT and CDR2 YYREEE (reference sequence). This CDR3 is CASSSGVRLEDGYTF. In DNA form, the CDR3 reads TGTGCCAGCAGCTCTGGCGTACGACTCGAGGATGGCTACACCTTC.

This chain connects TRBV9 to TRBJ2-3; 8 bases line up with TRBD2. The CDR3 sequence is 16 residues long. Germline lookup yields CDR1 SGDLS and CDR2 YYNGEE. After removal of 0 bases from V and 2 bases from J, the junction contained 5 bases not matched to a gene. CDR3 residues: CASSVAAGGVTDTQYF. CDR3 nucleotide sequence: TGTGCCAGCAGCGTAGCTGCGGGAGGTGTCACAGATACGCAGTATTTT.

The chain links TRBV12-3 or TRBV12-4 to TRBJ2-7; maybe TRBD1 (5 bases). This CDR3 spans 11 amino acids. Between the trimmed V and J ends, which lost 7 bases and 5 bases, there was a span of 9 bases. The CDR3 DNA is TGTGCCAGCACAGGGTTCCACGAGCAGTACTTC. This encodes CASTGFHEQYF.

This sequence joins TRBV6-5 and TRBJ1-1, with D possibly TRBD1 on 5 matching bases. V lost 6 bases to trimming and J lost 4 bases, with 12 bases between them. Germline CDR1 is MNHEY and CDR2 is SVGAGI. This CDR3 spans 13 amino acids. The DNA for the CDR3 is TGTGCCAGCAGCTTGTTTGGGGCCACTGAAGCTTTCTTT. Its protein is CASSLFGATEAFF.

This clone was recorded only once. This rearrangement joins TRBV24-1 to TRBJ2-5; possibly TRBD2 for D (5 bases). Germline lookup yields CDR1 KGHDR and CDR2 SFDVKD. The CDR3 sequence is 15 residues long. Trimming took off 4 bases at V and 1 base at J, with 12 bases between the two ends. The CDR3 loop is CATSDSASSQETQYF. The CDR3, as DNA: TGTGCCACCAGTGACTCCGCTAGCAGCCAAGAGACCCAGTACTTC.

The chain recombines TRBV3-1 (or the pseudogene TRBV3-2) with TRBJ1-2; no reliable D call. Trimming took 4 bases from V and 7 from J, leaving 19 bases between them. CDR1 and CDR2 (germline): LGHDT, YNNKEL (reference sequence). The CDR3 has 15 residues. CDR3: CASSPLGGGMSGYTF. The CDR3 bases are TGTGCCAGCAGCCCCTTAGGAGGCGGTATGAGTGGCTACACCTTC.

The chain employs TRBV5-1 and TRBJ1-2; 7 positions agree with TRBD1. V trimming: 2 bases; J trimming: 2 bases; junction bases outside the gene matches: 3. Looked up from germline, CDR1 is SGHRS and CDR2 is YFSETQ. This CDR3 is 14 amino acids long. CDR3 sequence: CASSLAGGNYGYTF. The CDR3, as DNA: TGCGCCAGCAGCTTAGCAGGGGGGAACTATGGCTACACCTTC.

The gene calls are TRBV24-1 and TRBJ2-1, with 7 bases matching TRBD2. The CDR3 has 21 amino acids. The V segment lost 3 bases and the J segment 8 bases; nucleotides outside the gene matches: 27. Germline lookup yields CDR1 KGHDR and CDR2 SFDVKD. The CDR3, as DNA: TGTGCCACCAGTGATCCGCCGGGGGGAGAGGTATCTAGGGGACCCCGGGATGAGCAGTTCTTC. Translated: CATSDPPGGEVSRGPRDEQFF.